These 27 T cell receptor beta chains originate from one sample sequenced in a study of cytomegalovirus exposure and HLA in healthy donors. The PCR was carried out with 60 Vbeta primers and 13 Jbeta primers. Clones were read by immunoSEQ multiplex PCR, and TCRdb kept only the in-frame ones, dropping some. The sample spans around 130,000 clones; the ten largest clones claim about 2.1%. Sequencing was done on a sample of PBMCs. The receptors come from a woman aged 55 to 70 in good health and CMV-seronegative.

The chain joins TRBV5-1 to TRBJ1-2; D unresolved. The CDR3 contains 13 residues. Per the germline V gene, CDR1 is SGHRS and CDR2 is YFSETQ. The V gene lost 3 bases and the J gene lost 1 base, with 7 bases spanning the gap. The CDR3, as DNA: TGCGCCAGCAGCTCCCATGTTAACTATGGCTACACCTTC. Translated, it gives CASSSHVNYGYTF.

The CDR3 DNA reads as TGCGCCAGCAGCTGGGGACAGGGTAATTCACCCCTCCACTTT. Its protein is CASSWGQGNSPLHF. V and J are TRBV5-1 and TRBJ1-6, with TRBD1 identical over 9 bases. V trimming: 3 bases; J trimming: 6 bases; junction bases outside the gene matches: 1. From germline, CDR1 is SGHRS and CDR2 YFSETQ. This CDR3 has 14 residues. Complete variable domain (other parts from reference TRBV5-1 and TRBJ1-6): KAGVTQTPRYLIKTRGQQVTLSCSPISGHRSVSWYQQTPGQGLQFLFEYFSETQRNKGNFPGRFSGRQFSNSRSEMNVSTLELGDSALYLCASSWGQGNSPLHFGNGTRLTVT.

This sequence joins TRBV7-3 and TRBJ1-1, with D uncertain. Trimming stripped 1 base from V and 5 bases from J, with 11 bases between. The germline gives CDR1 SGHTA, CDR2 FQGTGA. The CDR3 covers 14 residues. CDR3: CASSLRGRGTEAFF. The CDR3 nucleotides are TGTGCCAGCAGCTTAAGAGGGCGAGGAACTGAAGCTTTCTTT.

This chain joins TRBV5-1 and TRBJ1-1; 10 bases are shared with TRBD1. From germline, CDR1 is SGHRS and CDR2 YFSETQ. The V segment lost 4 bases and the J segment 4 bases; nucleotides outside the gene matches: 7. The CDR3 has 15 residues. CDR3 coding DNA: TGCGCCAGCAGCCCCACCGGACAGGGGGTCACTGAAGCTTTCTTT. Translating gives CASSPTGQGVTEAFF. The entire variable domain, with the rest obtained from reference TRBV5-1 and TRBJ1-1, is as follows: KAGVTQTPRYLIKTRGQQVTLSCSPISGHRSVSWYQQTPGQGLQFLFEYFSETQRNKGNFPGRFSGRQFSNSRSEMNVSTLELGDSALYLCASSPTGQGVTEAFFGQGTRLTVV.

This chain uses TRBV18 with TRBJ2-7; maybe TRBD2 (7 bases). This CDR3 spans 14 amino acids. Germline CDR1 KGHSH, CDR2 LQKENI. Trimming pared 2 bases from V and 7 bases from J, leaving 15 bases between. CDR3 DNA: TGTGCCAGCTCACCAGAGGCGGGGGCCGTTGAGCAGTACTTC. Its translation: CASSPEAGAVEQYF.

The CDR3 DNA reads TGTGCCAGCAGGCAGGGGGCGGGCAATCAGCCCCAGCATTTT. This gives the protein CASRQGAGNQPQHF. This sequence joins TRBV6-5 and TRBJ1-5; 8 nucleotides agree with TRBD1. V lost 6 bases, J lost 2 bases, and 3 bases stayed unmatched. This CDR3 comprises 14 residues. CDR1 is MNHEY and CDR2 is SVGAGI in the germline V gene.

The chain couples TRBV5-1 to TRBJ2-1; the match to TRBD2 covers 14 bases. The CDR3 has 16 amino acids. J gave up 5 bases and V 3 bases, and 4 bases lay outside the gene matches. Germline CDR1 and CDR2: SGHRS and YFSETQ. CDR3 in amino acids: CASSSETSGGDNEQFF. The CDR3 DNA reads as TGCGCCAGCAGCTCCGAGACTAGCGGGGGGGACAATGAGCAGTTCTTC.

CDR3 loop: CASSPPGVAKNIQYF. In DNA form, the CDR3 reads TGTGCCAGCAGCCCTCCCGGGGTGGCCAAAAACATTCAGTACTTC. This chain uses TRBV7-9 with TRBJ2-4, with a weak D call TRBD2 (5 bases). Germline CDR1 is SEHNR and CDR2 is FQNEAQ (reference sequence). This CDR3 contains 15 residues. V shed 5 bases and J shed 1 base, with 12 bases lying between them.

This chain joins TRBV9 and TRBJ1-3, with D uncertain. V was shortened by 0 bases and J by 4 bases, with 8 bases between the two germline ends. This CDR3 comprises 14 residues. Germline values: CDR1 SGDLS, CDR2 YYNGEE. The CDR3 sequence: CASSVAVKGNTIYF. CDR3 sequence (DNA): TGTGCCAGCAGCGTAGCGGTCAAAGGAAACACCATATATTTT.

The chain carries TRBV11-2 and TRBJ1-3, with 8 bases identical to TRBD1. Losses at the gene ends were 4 bases for V and 4 bases for J; bases not matched to a gene: 12. This CDR3 comprises 17 residues. Germline CDR1 is SGHAT and CDR2 is FQNNGV. The CDR3 DNA reads as TGTGCCAGCAGCTCCCACCCGGACAGGGCTAGGGGAAACACCATATATTTT. Protein product: CASSSHPDRARGNTIYF.

The chain is built from TRBV19 and TRBJ1-4; D unclear. Germline values: CDR1 LNHDA, CDR2 SQIVND (reference sequence). V was shortened by 6 bases and J by 0 bases, with 5 bases between the two germline ends. This CDR3 spans 13 amino acids. The DNA of the CDR3 is TGTGCCAGTAGAGAGTCAACTAATGAAAAACTGTTTTTT. Protein: CASRESTNEKLFF.

The gene calls are TRBV5-1 and TRBJ1-4; TRBD1 matches at 7 bases. CDR3 length: 15 residues. From germline, CDR1 is SGHRS and CDR2 YFSETQ. V was pared by 0 bases and J by 9 bases, with 8 bases of the junction left unmatched. CDR3 nucleotides: TGCGCCAGCAGCTTGGGGGCGGGACAGCGACAAAAACTGTTTTTT. This sequence encodes CASSLGAGQRQKLFF.

The chain combines TRBV6-6 with TRBJ2-7, with a weak D call TRBD1 (6 bases). This CDR3 contains 13 residues. Germline CDR1 MNHNY, CDR2 SVGAGI (reference sequence). V gave up 4 bases and J gave up 4 bases, with 11 bases separating them. The CDR3, as DNA: TGTGCCAGCAGTTCACAGGGTTATTACGAGCAGTACTTC. It codes for CASSSQGYYEQYF.

This rearrangement joins TRBV10-3 to TRBJ1-1; D is perhaps TRBD1 (6 bases). The length of the CDR3 is 15 residues. In germline, CDR1 is ENHRY, CDR2 SYGVKD. The V gene lost 10 bases and the J gene lost 3 bases, with 21 bases spanning the gap. CDR3 bases: TGTGCCACCAATTTAGGGGGGGCCCAGTACACTGAAGCTTTCTTT. It is translated as CATNLGGAQYTEAFF.

The chain links TRBV7-9 to TRBJ2-3, with 9 bases matching TRBD2. Per the germline V gene, CDR1 is SEHNR and CDR2 is FQNEAQ (reference sequence). CDR3 size: 15 residues. J lost 4 bases, V lost 5 bases, and 7 bases had no gene match. The CDR3 reads CASSPRAGGPDTQYF. The CDR3 DNA reads TGTGCCAGCAGCCCCCGGGCGGGGGGGCCAGATACGCAGTATTTT.

CDR3 sequence reads: CASSYYLAGGPVRYNEQFF. The DNA for the CDR3 is TGTGCCAGCAGCTACTACCTAGCGGGGGGGCCGGTGAGATACAATGAGCAGTTCTTC. The rearrangement links TRBV11-2 to TRBJ2-1, with 12 bases matching TRBD2. The CDR3 is 19 amino acids. J gave up 4 bases and V 4 bases, and 14 bases lay outside the gene matches. Germline V lookup: CDR1 SGHAT, CDR2 FQNNGV.

This chain uses TRBV5-1 with TRBJ2-2, with 8 nucleotides matching TRBD2. V was pared by 3 bases and J by 2 bases, with 6 bases of the junction left unmatched. The CDR3 spans 16 residues. Germline CDR1 SGHRS, CDR2 YFSETQ. The CDR3 protein is CASSSLLAVNTGELFF. DNA of the CDR3: TGCGCCAGCAGCTCCTTACTAGCGGTAAACACCGGGGAGCTGTTTTTT.

The chain joins TRBV5-4 to TRBJ2-5; TRBD2 agrees at 11 bases. The V and J ends lost 6 bases and 3 bases, in that order; junction bases with no gene match: 4. There are 14 residues in the CDR3. CDR1 and CDR2 (germline): SGHNT, YYREEE (reference sequence). CDR3 sequence reads: CASKTGLAEETQYF. In nucleotides, the CDR3 is TGTGCCAGCAAAACGGGACTAGCGGAAGAGACCCAGTACTTC.

This chain links TRBV29-1 with TRBJ1-1, with 7 bases lining up with TRBD1. Losses at the gene ends were 3 bases for V and 0 bases for J; bases not matched to a gene: 7. The CDR3 covers 15 residues. In germline, CDR1 is SQVTM, CDR2 ANQGSEA. The CDR3 nucleotides read TGCAGCGTTGATGGCAGGGGGATTTTGAACACTGAAGCTTTCTTT. It translates to CSVDGRGILNTEAFF.

The rearrangement joins TRBV9 to TRBJ2-3; possible D gene TRBD2, 5 bases. The CDR3 consists of 17 residues. Deletions cut 3 bases from V and 1 base from J, with 18 bases between. The germline V gene encodes CDR1 SGDLS and CDR2 YYNGEE. The CDR3 region is CASSARTLSRGTDTQYF. The CDR3 nucleotides are TGTGCCAGCAGCGCCAGGACGCTTTCGAGGGGCACAGATACGCAGTATTTT.

The J gene is TRBJ2-7, the V gene TRBV9, with 7 bases that match TRBD2. This CDR3 comprises 15 residues. Unmatched junction bases numbered 9, after V lost 4 bases and J lost 2 bases. The germline V gene encodes CDR1 SGDLS and CDR2 YYNGEE. The CDR3 protein is CASSPRSAGAYEQYF. CDR3 DNA sequence: TGTGCCAGCAGCCCCCGGTCTGCGGGGGCCTACGAGCAGTACTTC.

The chain recombines TRBV5-1 with TRBJ1-2; the match to TRBD1 covers 9 bases. The length of the CDR3 is 13 residues. The V segment lost 3 bases and the J segment 8 bases; nucleotides outside the gene matches: 5. CDR1 is SGHRS and CDR2 is YFSETQ in the germline V gene. CDR3 in DNA: TGCGCCAGCAGCTGGGGGACAGGGCCAGGCTACACCTTC. It specifies CASSWGTGPGYTF.

The chain joins TRBV28 to TRBJ1-4; no firm D call. V was cut by 3 bases and J by 0 bases, with 11 bases left in between. The CDR3 is 16 residues long. CDR1 MDHEN and CDR2 SYDVKM come from the germline V gene. The CDR3 reads CASSFFRTATNEKLFF. The DNA of the CDR3 is TGTGCCAGCAGTTTCTTCCGTACTGCAACTAATGAAAAACTGTTTTTT.

Details on this clone: One end of the junction varies from germline; a read error may be responsible. The V and J genes are TRBV11-2 and TRBJ1-2, with 7 bases matching TRBD1. The CDR3 has 15 residues. In germline, CDR1 is SGHAT, CDR2 FQNNGV. DNA for the CDR3: TGTGCCAGCAGCCAGGGCGGACAGGCCCAACCTGGCTACCCCTTC. It encodes CASSQGGQAQPGYPF.

CDR3 nucleotide sequence: TGCAGCGTGGAAACCTTGGGACAGCCCAGAGAAGCTTTCTTT. It codes for CSVETLGQPREAFF. The rearrangement links TRBV29-1 to TRBJ1-1; 7 bases line up with TRBD1. Germline V gene sequence: CDR1 SQVTM, CDR2 ANQGSEA. Germline trimming cut 6 bases from V and 8 bases from J; bases unmatched to any gene: 15. The CDR3 sequence is 14 residues long.

The rearrangement uses TRBV10-3 and TRBJ2-6; D uncertain. This CDR3 region has 17 residues. The V end lost 3 bases, the J end lost 3 bases, and 15 bases lay between the germline ends. Germline-derived CDR1 and CDR2 are ENHRY and SYGVKD. The CDR3 loop is CAISESLVRVGANVLTF. The CDR3 nucleotides are TGTGCCATCAGTGAATCGCTGGTGAGAGTTGGGGCCAACGTCCTGACTTTC.

J is TRBJ2-1 and V is TRBV5-4; 7 bases are shared with TRBD2. V shed 2 bases and J 7 bases; nucleotides not matched to a gene: 12. CDR1 is SGHNT, CDR2 YYREEE, per germline (reference sequence). The CDR3 has 16 residues. CDR3 in amino acids: CASSFFGEGRRNEQFF. In nucleotides, the CDR3 is TGTGCCAGCAGCTTTTTCGGGGAGGGCCGAAGGAATGAGCAGTTCTTC.